This T cell receptor beta chain was found in a study of T cell changes during pregnancy in multiple sclerosis. Here immunoSEQ multiplex PCR was the method, and the copy in TCRdb shows in-frame clones only, minus some. The table includes 100,000 or so clones, more than 85% detected once. CDR1 is MNHNY, CDR2 SVGAGI, per germline (reference sequence). V gave up 2 bases and J gave up 3 bases, with 12 bases separating them. The CDR3 loop spans 15 amino acids. The TCR was taken from a female donor with multiple sclerosis, enrolled in a pregnancy study. Here the sequenced sample was peripheral blood, taken in the second trimester of pregnancy. The V gene is TRBV6-6, the J gene TRBJ2-3; D remains ambiguous. CDR3 sequence (DNA): TGTGCCAGCAGTTACGTCGCCAGGCCGACAGATACGCAGTATTTT. Translating gives CASSYVARPTDTQYF.